The 2 T cell receptor beta chains reported below all come from one sample, sequenced in a study of T cells in Graves' hyperthyroidism and ophthalmopathy. TCR beta CDR3 regions were amplified from RNA. First-round RT-PCR of the TCR CDR3 relied on the HTBI primer set. MiXCR, applied by TCRdb to the multiplex PCR reads, yields one record per CDR3 protein. Among nearly 600,000 distinct CDR3 sequences listed, about 15% were seen once. Input material: blood. Receptor source: a woman in her twenties or thirties with Graves' hyperthyroidism that later progressed to Graves' ophthalmopathy.

This clonotype occurred many times. This chain uses TRBV24-1 with TRBJ2-1; the D is unclear. V was pared by 4 bases and J by 6 bases, with 9 bases between. The germline gives CDR1 KGHDR, CDR2 SFDVKD. The CDR3 is 13 residues long. The CDR3 spells CATSDQDANEQFF. DNA for the CDR3: TGTGCCACCAGTGACCAGGACGCCAATGAGCAGTTCTTC.

A remark on this clonotype: Just one base apart from a much larger clone, this may be a read error. The chain has TRBV20-1 and TRBJ2-7; D unresolved. The CDR3 spans 13 residues. The V gene's germline CDR1 is DFQATT and CDR2 SNEGSKA (reference sequence). The CDR3 DNA is TGCAGTGCTAGAGATTCTCGTTTCTACGAGCAGTGCTTC. Encoded protein: CSARDSRFYEQCF.